Listed below are T cell receptor beta chains from one sample, sequenced in a study of blood T cell repertoires in COVID-19. Profiling relied on immunoSEQ multiplex PCR, and the TCRdb table lists in-frame clones only, not all of them. Of about 100,000 clones in the sample, 91% are singletons; the top ten hold roughly 2.1%. Sequencing used peripheral blood. The source is a man aged 45-65 years with active COVID-19. CDR3s include the opening cysteine and the closing phenylalanine or tryptophan. Each record gives: V gene, J gene, clone size, D gene, CDR3 protein, CDR3 DNA. A D gene is named only where the DNA matches it firmly. Clone size is shown for a subset of rows, as once, few, many or a class of expanded clone.

>TRBV27|TRBJ2-6|-|-
CASSWATAITGANVLTF
TGTGCCAGCAGTTGGGCGACAGCAATAACTGGGGCCAACGTCCTGACTTTC
>TRBV27|TRBJ1-5|-|TRBD1
CASRGTGDQPQHF
TGTGCCAGCCGTGGGACAGGGGATCAGCCCCAGCATTTT
>TRBV25-1|TRBJ1-2|-|-
CASSESGRGWGYTF
TGTGCCAGCAGTGAATCGGGCAGGGGCTGGGGCTACACCTTC
>TRBV6-1|TRBJ2-2|once|TRBD2
CASSEALVGRRVTGELFF
TGTGCCAGCAGTGAAGCTCTCGTCGGGAGGCGAGTCACCGGGGAGCTGTTTTTT
>TRBV7-3|TRBJ2-2|-|-
CASSLRLDTGELFF
TGTGCCAGCAGCCTCCGACTCGACACCGGGGAGCTGTTTTTT
>TRBV9|TRBJ1-1|few|TRBD1
CASSAAGTGASAFF
TGTGCCAGCAGCGCGGCCGGGACAGGCGCCTCAGCTTTCTTT
>TRBV18|TRBJ2-3|-|TRBD1
CASSPQQGTDTQYF
TGTGCCAGCTCACCCCAACAGGGGACAGATACGCAGTATTTT
>TRBV6-6|TRBJ1-1|-|TRBD1
CASSPFTSDRAGFTSTEAFF
TGTGCCAGCAGTCCGTTTACATCAGACAGGGCTGGGTTTACGAGCACTGAAGCTTTCTTT
>TRBV28|TRBJ1-3|-|TRBD1
CASSLGDRGGGGNTIYF
TGTGCCAGCAGTTTAGGGGACAGGGGTGGTGGTGGAAACACCATATATTTT
>TRBV21-1|TRBJ2-5|-|-
CASSKGASGDQETQYF
TGTGCCAGCAGCAAAGGGGCTAGCGGGGACCAAGAGACCCAGTACTTC
>TRBV3-1/TRBV3-2|TRBJ2-1|once|TRBD1
CASSQDQGAVGNEQFF
TGTGCCAGCAGCCAAGATCAGGGGGCTGTTGGCAATGAGCAGTTCTTC
>TRBV19|TRBJ2-1|-|TRBD1
CASSISTGGYNEQFF
TGTGCCAGTAGTATCTCGACAGGGGGCTACAATGAGCAGTTCTTC
>TRBV7-2|TRBJ2-2|-|TRBD2
CASSLVWAGVNTGELFF
TGTGCCAGCAGCTTAGTCTGGGCGGGAGTGAACACCGGGGAGCTGTTTTTT
>TRBV19|TRBJ2-3|-|-
CASSIRVLSASTDTQYF
TGTGCCAGTAGCATCCGGGTTCTTAGTGCTAGCACAGATACGCAGTATTTT
>TRBV7-9|TRBJ1-3|many|-
CAASLPGSGNTIYF
TGTGCCGCCTCACTCCCCGGCTCTGGAAACACCATATATTTT
>TRBV18|TRBJ1-5|-|TRBD1
CASSRGQGLQPQHF
TGTGCCAGCTCACGCGGACAGGGGCTTCAGCCCCAGCATTTT
>TRBV5-4|TRBJ1-1|-|TRBD1
CASSEQGGTEAFF
TGTGCCAGCAGCGAGCAGGGGGGCACTGAAGCTTTCTTT
>TRBV7-9|TRBJ1-2|-|-
CASSRPTGYSF
TGTGCCAGCAGCCGCCCAACAGGTTACTCCTTC
>TRBV10-3|TRBJ1-6|few|-
CAISDTSSYNSPLHF
TGTGCCATCAGCGACACTAGCTCCTATAATTCACCCCTCCACTTT
>TRBV30|TRBJ2-5|-|TRBD2
CAWSLHRERGPYQETQYF
TGTGCCTGGAGTTTACATCGGGAGCGGGGGCCTTACCAAGAGACCCAGTACTTC
>TRBV6-2/TRBV6-3|TRBJ2-5|-|-
CASSYYGLKETQYF
TGTGCCAGCAGTTACTATGGACTAAAAGAGACCCAGTACTTC
>TRBV19|TRBJ2-1|-|TRBD2
CASSLLLAGGQDEQFF
TGTGCCAGTAGTCTCCTACTAGCGGGGGGCCAGGATGAGCAGTTCTTC
>TRBV6-1|TRBJ2-2|-|TRBD1
CASSEDRGLSGELFF
TGTGCCAGCAGTGAGGACAGGGGGCTTTCCGGGGAGCTGTTTTTT
>TRBV19|TRBJ1-3|once|-
CASTRGGLYSGNTIYF
TGTGCCAGTACGAGGGGGGGGCTTTATTCTGGAAACACCATATATTTT
>TRBV5-8|TRBJ2-3|-|TRBD2
CASSLERTSGGGDTQYF
TGTGCCAGCAGCTTGGAACGCACTAGCGGGGGAGGAGATACGCAGTATTTT
>TRBV11-2|TRBJ1-3|-|-
CASSRTYRELSGNTIYF
TGTGCCAGCAGCCGGACTTACAGGGAGCTCTCTGGAAACACCATATATTTT
>TRBV5-6|TRBJ2-1|-|TRBD2
CASSPDGGAGGNNEQFF
TGTGCCAGCAGCCCCGACGGGGGAGCGGGGGGGAACAATGAGCAGTTCTTC
>TRBV27|TRBJ2-3|-|TRBD2
CASSVSGSGVVADTQYF
TGTGCCAGCAGTGTTAGCGGGAGTGGTGTAGTGGCAGATACGCAGTATTTT
>TRBV7-4|TRBJ2-4|-|TRBD1
CASSLRQGRNIQYF
TGTGCCAGCAGCCTCAGACAGGGGCGGAACATTCAGTACTTC
>TRBV6-1|TRBJ2-2|-|-
CASSEWGGANTGELFF
TGTGCCAGCAGTGAATGGGGCGGGGCGAACACCGGGGAGCTGTTTTTT
>TRBV9|TRBJ1-3|-|TRBD1
CASSNRQGTTGNTIYF
TGTGCCAGCAGCAATCGACAGGGGACTACTGGAAACACCATATATTTT
>TRBV7-2|TRBJ1-1|-|TRBD1
CASSKGQMNTEAFF
TGTGCCAGCAGCAAGGGACAGATGAACACTGAAGCTTTCTTT